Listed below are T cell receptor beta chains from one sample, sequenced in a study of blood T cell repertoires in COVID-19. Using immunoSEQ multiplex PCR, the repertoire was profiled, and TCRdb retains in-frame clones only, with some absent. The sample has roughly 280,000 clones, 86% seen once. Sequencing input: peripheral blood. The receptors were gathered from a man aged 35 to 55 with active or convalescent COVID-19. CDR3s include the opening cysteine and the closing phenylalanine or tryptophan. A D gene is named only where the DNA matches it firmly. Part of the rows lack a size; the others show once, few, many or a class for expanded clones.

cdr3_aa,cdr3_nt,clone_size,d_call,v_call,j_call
CASSLAPSYEQYF,TGTGCCAGTAGTTTAGCCCCGAGCTACGAGCAGTACTTC,few,-,TRBV19,TRBJ2-7
CASSPGTSGGQFF,TGTGCCAGCAGCCCTGGGACTAGCGGGGGGCAGTTCTTC,-,TRBD2,TRBV7-3,TRBJ2-1
CAVVKRQGSLEAFF,TGTGCCGTCGTGAAGAGACAGGGTAGTTTGGAAGCTTTCTTT,-,TRBD1,TRBV10-3,TRBJ1-1
CASSVGSGGAKETQYF,TGTGCCAGCAGTGTAGGGAGCGGGGGGGCTAAAGAGACCCAGTACTTC,-,TRBD2,TRBV25-1,TRBJ2-5
CASSPLAGVKYEQYF,TGTGCCAGCAGCCCTCTAGCGGGAGTGAAATACGAGCAGTACTTC,-,TRBD2,TRBV27,TRBJ2-7
CASSQSGFWGVEQYF,TGCGCCAGCAGTCAATCGGGATTCTGGGGGGTCGAGCAGTACTTC,-,-,TRBV23-1,TRBJ2-7
CASSLSFQGTSAGELFF,TGTGCCAGCAGCTTATCATTCCAGGGGACCTCGGCCGGGGAGCTGTTTTTT,-,-,TRBV5-6,TRBJ2-2
CASEAAYGQPQHF,TGTGCCAGCGAAGCCGCCTATGGTCAGCCCCAGCATTTT,-,-,TRBV6-5,TRBJ1-5
CASSFNRGSEQYF,TGTGCCAGCAGTTTTAACAGGGGCTCCGAGCAGTACTTC,-,TRBD1,TRBV12-3/TRBV12-4,TRBJ2-7
CASSQEGLAGPQNIQYF,TGTGCCAGCAGCCAAGAAGGGCTAGCGGGACCTCAAAACATTCAGTACTTC,-,TRBD2,TRBV4-2,TRBJ2-4
CASSSVGEQYF,TGTGCCAGCAGTTCGGTCGGCGAGCAGTACTTC,-,-,TRBV6-5,TRBJ2-7
CASTTSGDVYNEQFF,TGTGCCAGTACGACTAGCGGGGATGTCTACAATGAGCAGTTCTTC,-,TRBD2,TRBV19,TRBJ2-1
CASSASTGLVTGELFF,TGTGCCAGCAGCGCTTCGACAGGGCTTGTCACCGGGGAGCTGTTTTTT,-,TRBD1,TRBV7-6,TRBJ2-2
CASSFGTGTEAFF,TGTGCCAGCAGCTTTGGGACAGGGACTGAAGCTTTCTTT,few,TRBD1,TRBV5-6,TRBJ1-1
CASSRPGQGITEAFF,TGTGCCAGCAGCAGACCGGGACAGGGGATCACTGAAGCTTTCTTT,-,TRBD1,TRBV9,TRBJ1-1
CASSLDPLGGRYTF,TGCGCCAGCAGCTTGGACCCTTTGGGGGGGCGCTACACCTTC,-,-,TRBV5-1,TRBJ1-2
CAWNGGKGTRTEAFF,TGTGCCTGGAATGGGGGGAAGGGGACCCGCACTGAAGCTTTCTTT,-,-,TRBV30,TRBJ1-1
CASSRGTGGNTIYF,TGTGCCAGCAGCCGAGGGACAGGGGGAAACACCATATATTTT,-,TRBD1,TRBV11-2,TRBJ1-3
CASSPPGQGDPVGKNIQYF,TGTGCCAGCTCACCGCCGGGACAAGGGGATCCCGTGGGCAAAAACATTCAGTACTTC,-,-,TRBV18,TRBJ2-4
CASSETGMDTGELFF,TGCGCCAGCAGTGAGACAGGGATGGACACCGGGGAGCTGTTTTTT,-,-,TRBV10-2,TRBJ2-2
CASSPARGDYGYTF,TGCGCCAGCAGCCCCGCTAGGGGTGACTATGGCTACACCTTC,-,-,TRBV5-1,TRBJ1-2
CASSFWTNSNQPQHF,TGTGCCAGCAGCTTCTGGACAAATAGCAATCAGCCCCAGCATTTT,-,-,TRBV7-3,TRBJ1-5
CASSTVRGLANTEAFF,TGTGCCAGCAGCACCGTGAGAGGCCTCGCGAACACTGAAGCTTTCTTT,-,-,TRBV27,TRBJ1-1
CASSFDSNYGYTF,TGTGCCAGCAGCTTCGACAGTAACTATGGCTACACCTTC,-,-,TRBV7-2,TRBJ1-2
CASSDVLSGNEQFF,TGTGCCAGCAGTGACGTACTAAGTGGAAATGAGCAGTTCTTC,-,-,TRBV6-1,TRBJ2-1
CASSLDAGGNQPQHF,TGCGCCAGCAGCTTGGACGCCGGGGGCAATCAGCCCCAGCATTTT,-,-,TRBV5-1,TRBJ1-5
CASSYKGQRDYNEQFF,TGTGCCAGCAGTTACAAAGGCCAGCGGGACTACAATGAGCAGTTCTTC,-,TRBD2,TRBV6-5,TRBJ2-1
CASSYLDQGSGDTQYF,TGTGCCAGCAGTTACCTCGACCAGGGGTCGGGAGATACGCAGTATTTT,once,-,TRBV6-6,TRBJ2-3
CASSPPGTGDYGYTF,TGTGCCAGCTCACCACCGGGGACAGGGGACTATGGCTACACCTTC,-,TRBD1,TRBV18,TRBJ1-2
CASSQGQNTGELFF,TGCGCCAGCAGCCAGGGGCAAAACACCGGGGAGCTGTTTTTT,-,-,TRBV4-1,TRBJ2-2
CASSQGPLYEQYF,TGCGCCAGCAGCCAGGGGCCTCTCTACGAGCAGTACTTC,-,-,TRBV4-1,TRBJ2-7
CASSASQGQLYGYTF,TGTGCCAGCAGCGCCTCACAGGGGCAGCTCTATGGCTACACCTTC,-,TRBD1,TRBV9,TRBJ1-2
CASSPGGGTYNEQFF,TGTGCCAGCAGCCCCGGGGGAGGGACCTACAATGAGCAGTTCTTC,-,TRBD2,TRBV14,TRBJ2-1
CASSPGTRPTNEQFF,TGTGCCAGCAGCCCGGGGACTAGACCTACAAATGAGCAGTTCTTC,-,TRBD2,TRBV7-3,TRBJ2-1
CASSLGTADNSPLHF,TGTGCCAGCTCACTCGGGACAGCTGATAATTCACCCCTCCACTTT,-,TRBD1,TRBV18,TRBJ1-6
CASSSGPAAEYF,TGTGCCAGCAGTTCAGGGCCAGCCGCGGAGTACTTC,few,-,TRBV5-4,TRBJ2-7
CASSFRQGTDTQYF,TGTGCCAGCAGTTTCAGACAGGGCACAGATACGCAGTATTTT,-,-,TRBV6-5,TRBJ2-3
CASSFTSGVTDTQYF,TGCGCCAGCAGCTTTACTAGCGGGGTCACAGATACGCAGTATTTT,-,TRBD2,TRBV5-1,TRBJ2-3
CASSQPSREGGEQFF,TGCGCCAGCAGCCAACCTTCTCGGGAGGGGGGTGAGCAGTTCTTC,-,TRBD2,TRBV4-1,TRBJ2-1